Listed here are 11 T cell receptor beta chains from one sample, sequenced in a study of T cell responses to AZD1222 COVID-19 vaccine. Clones were read by immunoSEQ multiplex PCR, and TCRdb kept only the in-frame ones, dropping some. The table records 95,000 to 150,000 clones, about nine tenths of them present only once. The specimen was peripheral blood, collected on day 0 of AZD1222 vaccination. The receptors were gathered from an adult in good health.

This chain joins TRBV5-6 and TRBJ2-1, with 10 bases matching TRBD2. The CDR3 has 16 amino acids. Germline V gives CDR1 SGHDT, CDR2 YYEEEE. The junction had 1 base not matched to a gene; V was cut back by 1 base and J by 0 bases. The CDR3 loop is CASSLTSGDSYNEQFF. Here the CDR3 DNA reads TGTGCCAGCAGCTTGACTAGCGGGGACTCCTACAATGAGCAGTTCTTC.

The chain links TRBV5-6 to TRBJ2-5; D is unclear. From germline, CDR1 is SGHDT and CDR2 YYEEEE. This CDR3 spans 13 amino acids. Trimming took off 1 base at V and 2 bases at J, with 6 bases between the two ends. The CDR3, as DNA: TGTGCCAGCAGCTTGAGGCCACAAGAGACCCAGTACTTC. Translated, it gives CASSLRPQETQYF.

The V gene is TRBV6-5, the J gene TRBJ2-1, with 10 nucleotides matching TRBD2. V lost 4 bases, J lost 16 bases, and 7 bases stayed unmatched. Germline CDR1 MNHEY, CDR2 SVGAGI. The CDR3 extends over 12 amino acids. The CDR3 bases are TGTGCCAGCAGTTCCACCAGCGGGGGGGAATTCTTC. Its protein is CASSSTSGGEFF.

The chain recombines TRBV15 with TRBJ1-3, with D unclear. CDR3 length: 16 residues. V was clipped by 5 bases and J by 2 bases, with 16 bases between them. The V gene's germline CDR1 is LNHNV and CDR2 YYDKDF (reference sequence). The CDR3 nucleotides are TGTGCCACCAGCGCGCTAGGAGGAGATGCTGGAAACACCATATATTTT. Its translation is CATSALGGDAGNTIYF.

The chain links TRBV14 to TRBJ2-1; D uncertain. Germline V CDR1 and CDR2: SGHDN, FVKESK. The length of the CDR3 is 14 residues. V was shortened by 1 base and J by 0 bases, with 4 bases between the two germline ends. Written as DNA, the CDR3 is TGTGCCAGCAGCCAAGGTATCTCCTACAATGAGCAGTTCTTC. Amino acids: CASSQGISYNEQFF.

The rearrangement links TRBV7-9 to TRBJ1-3; 10 bases match TRBD1. Germline CDR1 and CDR2: SEHNR and FQNEAQ (reference sequence). The V gene end was trimmed by 5 bases and the J gene end by 2 bases; junction bases not matched to a gene: 15. This CDR3 contains 19 residues. CDR3 sequence reads: CASSGRDRGMSNTGNTIYF. The CDR3 nucleotides are TGTGCCAGCAGCGGCCGGGACAGGGGAATGAGTAATACTGGAAACACCATATATTTT.

The chain uses TRBV6-4 and TRBJ1-3; the D is unclear. The CDR3 totals 13 residues. CDR1 is MRHNA, CDR2 SNTAGT, per germline. Trimming left V 4 bases short and J 1 base short, with 5 bases between. The CDR3 is CASSVESGNTIYF. The CDR3, as DNA: TGTGCCAGCAGTGTTGAATCTGGAAACACCATATATTTT.

This chain connects TRBV6-4 to TRBJ2-3, with TRBD1 matching 7 bases. From germline, CDR1 is MRHNA and CDR2 SNTAGT. The CDR3 contains 15 residues. Unmatched junction bases numbered 4, after V lost 2 bases and J lost 2 bases. The chain's CDR3 is CASSDLGQPTDTQYF. DNA of the CDR3: TGTGCCAGCAGTGACCTGGGACAGCCCACAGATACGCAGTATTTT.

V and J are TRBV10-2 and TRBJ2-7, with TRBD1 matching over 9 bases. Unmatched junction bases numbered 6, after V lost 3 bases and J lost 3 bases. This CDR3 is built from 15 residues. Germline V lookup: CDR1 WSHSY, CDR2 SAAADI. The CDR3 DNA reads TGCGCCAGCAGTGACCTGGGACAGGGTAGCTACGAGCAGTACTTC. The encoded protein is CASSDLGQGSYEQYF.

V is TRBV6-5 and J is TRBJ2-7, with unresolved D. The V gene's germline CDR1 is MNHEY and CDR2 SVGAGI. The CDR3 contains 15 residues. V was trimmed by 5 bases and J by 6 bases, leaving 20 bases between them. Here the CDR3 reads CASSRLSELVLEQYF. The DNA of the CDR3 is TGTGCCAGCAGTCGTCTATCCGAATTAGTCCTCGAGCAGTACTTC.

The V and J genes are TRBV19 and TRBJ1-2, with a possible D match to TRBD1 (6 bases). Germline V gives CDR1 LNHDA, CDR2 SQIVND (reference sequence). Trimming cost V 9 bases and J 5 bases, with 16 bases left between them. The CDR3 loop spans 13 amino acids. This CDR3 is CASSPRGEYGYTF. The CDR3 nucleotides are TGTGCCAGCAGCCCCAGGGGAGAATATGGCTACACCTTC.